One and the same sample provided the 18 T cell receptor beta chains below, sequenced in a study of glioma-infiltrating T cells. Using RNA template, CDR3s of TCR alpha and beta were amplified with iRepertoire arm-PCR. TCRdb passed the multiplex PCR reads through MiXCR, listing each CDR3 protein once. The sample comprises about 94,000 distinct CDR3 sequences, about 23% of which are singletons, and approximately 7% rests with the top ten. Specimen: glioma tissue, nonneoplastic brain tissue, or PBMCs (not recorded which). These receptors were collected from a human donor with low-grade glioma or glioblastoma, undergoing nonglioma brain surgery, or in good health (not recorded which).

This clonotype was observed many times. The chain links TRBV19 to TRBJ2-2; D is uncertain. The germline gives CDR1 LNHDA, CDR2 SQIVND (reference sequence). V was cut by 6 bases and J by 2 bases, with 13 bases left in between. The CDR3 covers 15 residues. The CDR3, as DNA: TGTGCCAGTAGCTCCGAGACCGTAAACACCGGGGAGCTGTTTTTT. Its protein product is CASSSETVNTGELFF.

This clonotype was counted ten times or more. The chain couples TRBV20-1 to TRBJ2-3, with TRBD2 as a possible D gene (6 bases). V was clipped by 6 bases and J by 4 bases, with 11 bases between them. Germline assignment: CDR1 DFQATT and CDR2 SNEGSKA (reference sequence). The CDR3 runs to 12 residues. The CDR3 loop is CSAPGASDTQYF. CDR3 sequence (DNA): TGCAGTGCCCCGGGAGCCTCAGATACGCAGTATTTT.

This clonotype came up a few times. The chain uses TRBV3-1 and TRBJ1-1, with D unclear. The CDR3 length is 14 residues. The V and J ends lost 4 bases and 2 bases respectively, with 11 bases between them. Germline V gene data show CDR1 as LGHDT and CDR2 as YNNKEL (reference sequence). The CDR3 DNA reads as TGTGCCAGCAGCCCCCGCCGGGGTAACACTGAAGCTTTCTTT. It yields the protein CASSPRRGNTEAFF.

J is TRBJ2-3 and V is TRBV19; tentative D call: TRBD2 (6 bases). CDR1 and CDR2 (germline): LNHDA, SQIVND (reference sequence). Trimming pared 3 bases from V and 9 bases from J, leaving 10 bases between. CDR3 size: 12 residues. DNA of the CDR3: TGTGCCAGTAGTATGGGCGGGACGACGCAGTATTTT. Amino acids: CASSMGGTTQYF. Variable domain in full (rest from reference TRBV19 and TRBJ2-3): DGGITQSPKYLFRKEGQNVTLSCEQNLNHDAMYWYRQDPGQGLRLIYYSQIVNDFQKGDIAEGYSVSREKKESFPLTVTSAQKNPTAFYLCASSMGGTTQYFGPGTRLTVL.

This clonotype was detected ten times or more. The V and J genes are TRBV10-1 and TRBJ1-1; the D is unclear. V shed 3 bases and J shed 2 bases, with 13 bases lying between them. Germline loops: CDR1 WNHNN, CDR2 SYGVQD (reference sequence). This CDR3 has 15 residues. The CDR3 bases are TGCGCCAGCAGTGACCTGCCCGGACCCAACACTGAAGCTTTCTTT. It translates to CASSDLPGPNTEAFF.

This clonotype was counted at least ten times. The chain couples TRBV7-2 to TRBJ2-7; 8 positions agree with TRBD1. This CDR3 has 12 amino acids. The ends lost 5 bases at V and 6 bases at J; junction bases unmatched: 3. Germline CDR1 is SGHTA and CDR2 is FQGNSA. In DNA, the CDR3 is TGTGCCAGCAGCCAAGACAGGGGCGAGCAGTACTTC. Protein product: CASSQDRGEQYF.

This clonotype was found many times. The genes are TRBV6-6 and TRBJ2-7, with TRBD1 matching 9 bases. The CDR3 runs 16 residues. Trimming took 0 bases from V and 5 from J; bases not matched to a gene: 8. Germline lookup yields CDR1 MNHNY and CDR2 SVGAGI (reference sequence). The CDR3 DNA reads TGTGCCAGCAGTTACTCGAAGCGGGACAGGGTGGACGAGCAGTACTTC. This encodes CASSYSKRDRVDEQYF.

This clonotype has at least ten counts. The V gene is TRBV2, the J gene TRBJ2-5, with no clear D. CDR1 and CDR2 from the germline V gene are SNHLY and FYNNEI. V lost 5 bases and J 5 bases, leaving 6 bases between the germline ends. The length of the CDR3 is 11 residues. CDR3: CASSPMETQYF. The CDR3 nucleotides read TGTGCCAGCAGTCCCATGGAGACCCAGTACTTC.

The chain recombines TRBV18 with TRBJ2-1; 7 nucleotides match TRBD2. V lost 3 bases to trimming and J lost 2 bases; unmatched junction nucleotides: 7. This CDR3 spans 16 amino acids. In germline, CDR1 is KGHSH, CDR2 LQKENI. The CDR3 bases are TGTGCCAGCTCACCGCAACTAGCGAGTACCTACAATGAGCAGTTCTTC. It encodes CASSPQLASTYNEQFF.

Worth noting for this clonotype: Since a much larger clone is just one base distant, this may be a read error. The gene calls are TRBV13 and TRBJ2-7, with D unclear. V was trimmed by 7 bases and J by 0 bases, leaving 13 bases between them. This CDR3 is built from 14 residues. Germline CDR1 is PRHDT and CDR2 is FYEKMQ (reference sequence). Here the CDR3 reads CASNFGPSSYEQYF. In DNA, the CDR3 is TGTGCCAGCAATTTTGGACCCAGCTCCTACGAGCAGTACTTC.

This clonotype was seen just once. A much larger clone lies a single base off, so this may be a read error. The J gene is TRBJ2-3, the V gene TRBV24-1; D gene unclear. The CDR3 runs 16 residues. Germline loops: CDR1 KGHDR, CDR2 SFDVKD. V lost 5 bases to trimming and J lost 1 base, with 15 bases between them. The CDR3: CATSAPSNRGTDTQYF. CDR3 sequence (DNA): TGTGCCACCAGTGCCCCGAGTAACCGTGGCACAGATACGCAGTATTTT.

This clonotype was seen repeatedly, ten times or more. J is TRBJ2-1 and V is TRBV6-1, with 11 bases fitting TRBD2. V dropped 6 bases and J dropped 1; count of bases not matched to a gene: 5. The germline V gene encodes CDR1 MNHNS and CDR2 SASEGT. This CDR3 spans 16 amino acids. This CDR3 is CASRDLAGGSYNEQFF. In nucleotides, the CDR3 is TGTGCCAGCAGAGACCTAGCGGGAGGATCCTACAATGAGCAGTTCTTC.

Many counts were recorded for this clonotype. The gene calls are TRBV6-1 and TRBJ1-2, with 7 bases aligning to TRBD1. The CDR3 is 14 residues long. V shed 6 bases and J 8 bases; nucleotides not matched to a gene: 12. Germline V gene data show CDR1 as MNHNS and CDR2 as SASEGT. CDR3 region: CASSPGTARRGYTF. CDR3 sequence (DNA): TGTGCCAGCAGCCCCGGGACAGCCCGAAGAGGCTACACCTTC.

This clonotype was counted ten times or more. For the CDR3, the DNA is TGTGCCAGCAGTTTTGGAGGATTGAACACTGAAGCTTTCTTT. Translating it yields CASSFGGLNTEAFF. The chain has TRBV12-3 or TRBV12-4 and TRBJ1-1; D is undetermined. The V gene lost 3 bases and the J gene lost 0 bases, with 8 bases spanning the gap. The length of the CDR3 is 14 residues.

To note about this clonotype: No conserved phenylalanine or tryptophan is present at the end of the CDR3, so a read error is the likely explanation. The rearrangement joins TRBV15 to TRBJ1-3, with D possibly TRBD1 on 5 matching bases. Trimming stripped 1 base from V and 8 bases from J, with 15 bases between. Germline CDR1 LNHNV, CDR2 YYDKDF (reference sequence). This CDR3 has 15 residues. The CDR3 loop is CATSRARDSGDTIYL. The CDR3 nucleotides are TGTGCCACCAGCAGAGCTAGAGACAGCGGAGACACCATATATCTT.

This clonotype was detected ten times or more. The chain has TRBV20-1 and TRBJ2-3; D may be TRBD1 (6 bases). The CDR3 totals 12 residues. The V end lost 5 bases, the J end lost 4 bases, and 10 bases lay between the germline ends. From germline, CDR1 is DFQATT and CDR2 SNEGSKA (reference sequence). Written as DNA, the CDR3 is TGCAGTGCTGCGCAGGGGCCAGATACGCAGTATTTT. Residues: CSAAQGPDTQYF.

The rearrangement uses TRBV19 and TRBJ2-1, with D unresolved. The V gene lost 7 bases and the J gene lost 3 bases, with 4 bases spanning the gap. The CDR3 extends over 11 amino acids. Germline V gene sequence: CDR1 LNHDA, CDR2 SQIVND (reference sequence). The CDR3 is CASKDYNEQFF. CDR3 coding DNA: TGTGCCAGTAAAGACTACAATGAGCAGTTCTTC.

A word on this clonotype: One base away lies a much larger clone, so this may be a sequencing read error. The chain employs TRBV5-4 and TRBJ1-1, with D uncertain. The V end was cut by 2 bases, the J end by 1 base, with 6 bases between. Germline CDR1 SGHNT, CDR2 YYREEE (reference sequence). The CDR3 spans 13 residues. The CDR3 nucleotides read TGTGCCAGCAGCTTTGGCCCGAACACTGAAGCTTTCTTT. It yields the protein CASSFGPNTEAFF.